This T cell receptor beta chain is drawn from a study of PD-1 blockade in classical Hodgkin lymphoma (dated by TCRdb to the early 2020s). Regarding the research as a whole: Nivolumab dosing was 3 mg/kg intravenously every 2 weeks, continuing until either disease progression or unacceptable toxicity. The study used TCR beta sequencing and CyTOF to define a peripheral blood immune signature of response to PD-1 blockade in classical Hodgkin lymphoma. Here is what the overall study found, with its caveats: Baseline TCR diversity was reported as lower in newly diagnosed patients than in healthy donors, and lower still in relapsed/refractory patients. The study covered only a single clinical trial cohort, and the causes of the repertoire differences, possibly disease activity or prior therapy, were still not defined. Trial patients with a complete response had baseline diversity similar to that of newly diagnosed patients, while partial responders and progressors had significantly lower diversity. Lower diversity was observed in patients in whom nivolumab was started less than 1 year after ASCT, and these patients were excluded from later analyses so that confounding by immune reconstitution would be avoided. By C4D1, a significant rise was seen in CD4+ TCR diversity but not in CD8+ TCR diversity (p=0.0027 vs p=0.16), and the rise was most apparent among complete responders (p=0.02).

Regarding this clone: The antigen this receptor binds is unknown. Base qualities are not at hand, and no much larger clone is one base apart.

Sample time point, as interpreted from the label and publication: cycle 4 day 1 (C4D1), after more than five weeks of nivolumab. Relapse after autologous stem cell transplantation had occurred in all trial patients, and cohorts A, B and C were distinguished by prior brentuximab vedotin exposure. The trial cohort included roughly 60 patients with relapsed/refractory classical Hodgkin lymphoma, and each patient had a best overall response of complete response, partial response or progressive disease. Trial patients were treated with single-agent nivolumab in the multi-cohort phase II CheckMate 205 trial. Best overall response was determined by an independent review committee according to the 2007 International Working Group response criteria. PBMCs from the trial were collected at three points: immediately before nivolumab initiation (C1D1), and during therapy at cycle 2 day 1 and cycle 4 day 1. After peripheral blood was drawn into 8 mL Vacutainer Cell Preparation Tubes, PBMCs were isolated by centrifugation and then cryopreserved.

Genomic DNA was isolated using the Qiagen DNeasy kit from unsorted PBMCs as well as from negatively selected CD4+ and CD8+ fractions. Amplification of TCR beta CDR3 regions was done by immunoSEQ multiplex PCR with primers that anneal to V and J segments. Amplification bias was minimized using a synthetic immune receptor repertoire, and residual bias was removed computationally after sequencing. The authors' analysis ran thus. Repertoire diversity was quantified as the Shannon entropy index using custom Python scripts. Unsorted, CD4+ and CD8+ repertoires were examined separately, except in combined analyses, for which CD4+ and CD8+ sequences were merged in silico. Clonal expansion was defined as at least a 2-fold frequency increase after treatment relative to C1D1, with a pseudocount of 0.5 for undetected baseline clones. Singleton clones were defined as clones with 0 or 1 copy at C1D1, and non-singleton clones were defined as clones with 2 or more copies. Clones expanded in unsorted samples were assigned a CD4+, CD8+ or unknown annotation through matching of protein sequences in sorted samples from the same patient. Wilcoxon tests on paired samples were used to test diversity changes from C1D1 to C4D1. The table was pulled from immuneACCESS by TCRdb, which kept in-frame rearrangements only. Such tables lose some clones; where checked, under half of the loss comes from unresolved V genes, and the rest has no known cause. V and J calls and clone size are copied from that table; D and trimming were computed from the DNA. Within this sample are around 50,000 clones, with 90% of them counted one time only. Jointly, the top ten make up around 13% of the sample.

According to the germline V gene, CDR1 reads SGDLS and CDR2 reads YYNGEE. A distance of 9 bases separates the germline ends of V and J, which lose 4 bases and 5 bases respectively. Measured from the cysteine to the phenylalanine, the CDR3 is 12 residues long. Just CDR3 DNA is preserved here, 36 bases in frame from base 1. The TCR was taken from a human donor with classical Hodgkin lymphoma. The chain was built from TRBV9 and TRBJ2-5, with an unclear D gene assignment. The starting material was peripheral blood mononuclear cells (PBMCs), obtained before the fourth cycle of nivolumab. The DNA reads TGTGCCAGCAGCCCCCATGGGGAGACCCAGTACTTC. The resulting protein is CASSPHGETQYF. The reference TRBV9 and TRBJ2-5 proteins fill in what lies around the CDR3, so the full variable domain reads DSGVTQTPKHLITATGQRVTLRCSPRSGDLSVYWYQQSLDQGLQFLIQYYNGEERAKGNILERFSAQQFPDLHSELNLSSLELGDSALYFCASSPHGETQYFGPGTRLLVL.